These T cell receptor beta chains were read from a single sample in a study of identical twins. TCRdb called the 5' RACE reads again in MiXCR, with one record for every CDR3 protein. The sample records around 1.7 million distinct CDR3 sequences, 32% being singletons. Specimen: cord blood. The receptors here all came from a newborn girl in good health. Both conserved end residues are part of each CDR3. D genes are given only for firm matches. Clone size appears in some rows only: once, few, many, or a class for an expanded clone.

clone size,CDR3 length,J gene,D gene,V gene,CDR3 protein,CDR3 DNA
many,17,TRBJ2-1,TRBD2,TRBV4-1,CASSQEALAGLNNEQFF,TGCGCCAGCAGCCAAGAAGCACTAGCGGGGCTAAACAATGAGCAGTTCTTC
.,16,TRBJ2-1,TRBD2,TRBV28,CASSLFRLAGVSEQFF,TGTGCCAGCAGTTTGTTTCGGCTAGCGGGAGTTAGTGAGCAGTTCTTC
few,16,TRBJ2-6,TRBD1,TRBV5-1,CASSWDSSSGANVLTF,TGCGCCAGCAGCTGGGACAGCAGCTCTGGGGCCAACGTCCTGACTTTC
few,13,TRBJ1-4,.,TRBV6-1,CASSINGPEKLFF,TGTGCCAGCAGTATCAACGGACCAGAAAAACTGTTTTTT
.,15,TRBJ1-5,.,TRBV2,CASRTEITGNQPQHF,TGTGCCAGCAGGACAGAAATTACAGGGAACCAGCCCCAGCATTTT
.,14,TRBJ2-1,TRBD1,TRBV19,CASSLWTGPNEQFF,TGTGCCAGTAGTCTTTGGACAGGGCCCAATGAGCAGTTCTTC
.,16,TRBJ2-4,.,TRBV9,CASSEGGGLAKTIQYF,TGTGCCAGCAGCGAGGGGGGGGGCCTAGCCAAAACCATTCAGTACTTC
.,14,TRBJ1-6,.,TRBV2,CASRAGTGTSPLHF,TGTGCCAGCAGGGCCGGGACTGGGACTTCACCCCTCCACTTT
.,15,TRBJ2-7,.,TRBV12-3/TRBV12-4,CASSLDGQYYNEQYF,TGTGCCAGCAGTTTAGACGGGCAGTACTACAATGAGCAGTACTTC
.,12,TRBJ2-7,.,TRBV28,CAGSLGGYEQYF,TGTGCCGGCAGTTTGGGTGGCTACGAGCAGTACTTC
few,14,TRBJ2-1,TRBD2,TRBV29-1,CSVASGRANNEQFF,TGCAGCGTCGCAAGCGGGAGGGCTAACAATGAGCAGTTCTTC
few,13,TRBJ2-1,.,TRBV27,CASSVTRYNEQFF,TGTGCCAGCAGTGTGACGCGGTACAATGAGCAGTTCTTC
.,14,TRBJ2-1,.,TRBV6-1,CASSENIVRNEQFF,TGTGCCAGCAGTGAAAATATCGTCCGGAATGAGCAGTTCTTC
.,14,TRBJ1-5,.,TRBV28,CASRGRRGNQPQHF,TGTGCCAGCAGGGGGCGGAGAGGCAATCAGCCCCAGCATTTT
.,14,TRBJ2-1,TRBD2,TRBV20-1,CSAKMGLAYNEQFF,TGCAGTGCTAAAATGGGACTAGCGTACAATGAGCAGTTCTTC
few,15,TRBJ2-5,TRBD2,TRBV5-1,CASSSYLAGEETQYF,TGCGCCAGCAGCTCTTACTTAGCGGGAGAGGAGACCCAGTACTTC
.,16,TRBJ2-1,TRBD2,TRBV29-1,CSVVWASGLGRNEQFF,TGCAGCGTTGTCTGGGCTAGCGGGCTAGGGAGGAATGAGCAGTTCTTC
many,12,TRBJ2-1,TRBD1,TRBV29-1,CSTRTGINEQFF,TGCAGCACCCGGACAGGGATCAATGAGCAGTTCTTC
.,16,TRBJ1-6,.,TRBV6-2/TRBV6-3,CASSRHDYPYNSPLHF,TGTGCCAGCAGTCGCCACGACTATCCCTATAATTCACCCCTCCACTTT
few,17,TRBJ2-4,.,TRBV27,CASSPPSTGLAKNIQYF,TGTGCCAGCAGTCCTCCCTCCACAGGTCTAGCCAAAAACATTCAGTACTTC
few,14,TRBJ1-5,.,TRBV20-1,CSARGGLGNQPQHF,TGCAGTGCTCGCGGGGGATTAGGCAATCAGCCCCAGCATTTT
.,15,TRBJ2-3,.,TRBV3-1,CASSKLAVSTDTQYF,TGTGCCAGCAGCAAACTAGCAGTTAGCACAGATACGCAGTATTTT
.,15,TRBJ2-1,.,TRBV27,CASSSRGGDGNEQFF,TGCGCCAGCAGTTCAAGGGGGGGTGACGGCAATGAGCAGTTCTTC
.,14,TRBJ1-6,.,TRBV20-1,CSAPWGTYNSPLHF,TGCAGTGCTCCCTGGGGGACATATAATTCACCCCTCCACTTT
.,18,TRBJ2-1,TRBD2,TRBV4-1,CASSQNLGTSGHYNEQFF,TGCGCCAGCAGCCAGAATCTCGGGACTAGCGGTCACTACAATGAGCAGTTCTTC
few,13,TRBJ1-4,TRBD1,TRBV20-1,CSARTGAGEKLFF,TGCAGTGCTAGGACAGGGGCGGGTGAAAAACTGTTTTTT
.,13,TRBJ1-5,.,TRBV29-1,CSVFVGGNQPQHF,TGCAGCGTTTTCGTTGGAGGGAATCAGCCCCAGCATTTT
.,13,TRBJ2-7,.,TRBV20-1,CSASSRSAYEQYF,TGCAGTGCTAGTAGCAGGTCGGCTTACGAGCAGTACTTC
.,17,TRBJ1-2,.,TRBV14,CASSQEGPQVYPPGYTF,TGTGCCAGCAGCCAAGAAGGGCCCCAAGTCTACCCACCCGGCTACACCTTC
many,14,TRBJ2-1,.,TRBV29-1,CSVEPGGHTNEQFF,TGCAGCGTTGAACCAGGGGGGCACACGAATGAGCAGTTCTTC
.,13,TRBJ1-2,.,TRBV12-3/TRBV12-4,CASSFAPGYGYTF,TGTGCCAGCAGTTTCGCCCCTGGGTATGGCTACACCTTC
.,11,TRBJ2-5,TRBD2,TRBV6-1,CAVAGGYEQYF,TGTGCCGTTGCGGGGGGGTATGAGCAGTACTTC
.,15,TRBJ2-5,TRBD2,TRBV15,CATSVTSGSSNEQYF,TGTGCCACCAGCGTCACTAGCGGGAGTAGCAATGAGCAGTACTTC
many,14,TRBJ2-7,TRBD2,TRBV18,CASSPSGGPYEQYF,TGTGCCAGCAGTCCTAGCGGGGGGCCCTACGAGCAGTACTTC
.,15,TRBJ2-4,TRBD1,TRBV20-1,CSAPGTALAKNIQYF,TGCAGTGCCCCCGGGACAGCCCTAGCCAAAAACATTCAGTACTTC
many,14,TRBJ2-7,.,TRBV9,CASSDDRETSEQYF,TGTGCCAGCAGCGACGACAGGGAGACTAGCGAGCAGTACTTC
.,14,TRBJ1-2,.,TRBV2,CASTDRTFNYGYTF,TGTGCCAGCACCGACAGGACCTTTAACTATGGCTACACCTTC
.,14,TRBJ2-1,.,TRBV4-2,CASSQEPSKNELFF,TGTGCCAGCAGCCAAGAGCCTTCTAAGAATGAGCTGTTCTTC
.,13,TRBJ2-7,.,TRBV6-1,CASSGGFTYEQYF,TGTGCCAGCAGTGGAGGCTTCACCTACGAGCAGTACTTC
.,14,TRBJ2-1,TRBD2,TRBV27,CASGGDGTYNEQFF,TGTGCCAGCGGGGGGGACGGGACTTACAATGAGCAGTTCTTC
.,14,TRBJ1-2,TRBD1,TRBV20-1,CSAFLQGGNYGYTF,TGCAGTGCTTTCCTACAGGGGGGGAACTATGGCTACACCTTC
.,16,TRBJ2-7,.,TRBV5-1,CASSPKLQGRSYEQYF,TGCGCCAGCAGCCCGAAGTTACAGGGGAGGTCCTACGAGCAGTACTTC
few,17,TRBJ2-3,.,TRBV7-9,CASSLRWTDRSTDTQYF,TGTGCCAGCAGCTTGCGGTGGACGGATAGAAGCACAGATACGCAGTATTTT
many,15,TRBJ2-3,TRBD1,TRBV12-3/TRBV12-4,CASSFGDRGGDTQYF,TGTGCCAGCAGTTTTGGGGACAGGGGTGGAGATACGCAGTATTTT
.,15,TRBJ2-7,TRBD2,TRBV12-3/TRBV12-4,CASTTTSGGFYEQYF,TGTGCCAGCACTACAACTAGCGGGGGATTCTACGAGCAGTACTTC
.,14,TRBJ2-7,TRBD2,TRBV7-8,CASSGTSGGAEQYF,TGTGCCAGCAGCGGGACTAGCGGGGGGGCCGAGCAGTACTTC